The 18 T cell receptor beta chains below come from one sample, sequenced in a study of beta chain features in type 1 diabetes listed by TCRdb under 2018. The library was generated by the immunoSEQ multiplex PCR assay. The entire amount of isolated RNA was reverse transcribed using the High Capacity cDNA Reverse Transcription Kit, so the sequenced TCRB transcripts were expressed ones. What TCRdb holds here is the immuneACCESS table cut down to in-frame rearrangements. Part of the clones is not present; checked against another copy, under half of the missing clones reflect an unresolved V gene, and the others are unexplained. The sample table contains 680,000 or so clones; only one count was recorded for roughly a sixth of them. The top ten constitute about 0.086% of the sample. What was sequenced was naive CD4+ T cells from blood. What this sample's cell subset or site label stands for: true naive CD4+ T cells. All receptors derive from a young man in good health.

This clone occurred a few times. CDR3 sequence reads: CASSAQGAGETQYF. In nucleotides, the CDR3 is TGTGCCAGCAGTGCACAGGGGGCGGGGGAGACCCAGTACTTC. The V call is TRBV2, the J call TRBJ2-5; 9 bases fit TRBD1. V lost 4 bases, J lost 5 bases, and 5 bases stayed unmatched. Germline V gene sequence: CDR1 SNHLY, CDR2 FYNNEI. This CDR3 spans 14 amino acids.

The chain couples TRBV7-3 to TRBJ1-2, with a possible D match to TRBD1 (5 bases). In germline, CDR1 is SGHTA, CDR2 FQGTGA. V dropped 2 bases and J dropped 2 bases, with 12 bases sitting between them. The CDR3 extends over 15 amino acids. Here the CDR3 DNA reads TGTGCCAGCAGCTTAGGGCAGGGCGGAAACTATGGCTACACCTTC. It encodes CASSLGQGGNYGYTF.

The chain is built from TRBV7-3 and TRBJ2-3; D perhaps matches TRBD2 (6 bases). CDR1 and CDR2 from the germline V gene are SGHTA and FQGTGA. Trimming cost V 5 bases and J 13 bases, with 19 bases left between them. CDR3 length: 13 residues. As DNA, the CDR3 is TGTGCCAGCAGCCCAGGGCGGGATTGGGATAAGTATTTT. This translates into CASSPGRDWDKYF.

The gene calls are TRBV6-5 and TRBJ2-5; 7 bases map to TRBD1. From germline, CDR1 is MNHEY and CDR2 SVGAGI. CDR3 length: 13 amino acids. Losses at the gene ends were 6 bases for V and 2 bases for J; bases not matched to a gene: 3. This CDR3 reads CASRQTGQETQYF. CDR3 bases: TGTGCCAGCAGACAGACAGGGCAAGAGACCCAGTACTTC.

V and J are TRBV5-4 and TRBJ2-2; D is undetermined. V was trimmed by 3 bases and J by 0 bases, leaving 15 bases between them. The CDR3 has 17 residues. Germline V lookup: CDR1 SGHNT, CDR2 YYREEE (reference sequence). This CDR3 is CASSSGSSQANTGELFF. CDR3 coding DNA: TGTGCCAGCAGCTCCGGAAGCAGTCAAGCGAACACCGGGGAGCTGTTTTTT.

V is TRBV18 and J is TRBJ2-3; D may be TRBD1 or TRBD2 (5 bases each). The CDR3 runs to 16 residues. V was trimmed by 8 bases and J by 2 bases, leaving 20 bases between them. The germline gives CDR1 KGHSH, CDR2 LQKENI. CDR3 coding DNA: TGTGCCAGCCCCCTCGTCCCCGGGACGCCCACAGATACGCAGTATTTT. Translating gives CASPLVPGTPTDTQYF.

This clone turned up a few times. The chain joins TRBV28 to TRBJ1-1; D is unresolved. CDR3 length equals 13 residues. Trimming took off 7 bases at V and 4 bases at J, with 13 bases between the two ends. CDR1 is MDHEN and CDR2 is SYDVKM in the germline V gene. CDR3 protein: CASTFHGTTEAFF. In DNA, the CDR3 is TGTGCCAGCACTTTTCACGGAACCACTGAAGCTTTCTTT.

The chain combines TRBV9 with TRBJ2-2; D gene uncertain. This CDR3 comprises 15 residues. Germline V lookup: CDR1 SGDLS, CDR2 YYNGEE. Between the trimmed V and J ends, which lost 0 bases and 2 bases, there was a span of 8 bases. The CDR3 protein is CASSVEPINTGELFF. CDR3 DNA sequence: TGTGCCAGCAGCGTAGAACCAATAAACACCGGGGAGCTGTTTTTT.

The V and J genes are TRBV4-2 and TRBJ2-3, with D unclear. CDR3 length equals 14 residues. With 6 bases removed from V and 4 bases from J, the gap between germline ends came to 14 bases. Per germline, CDR1 LGHNA and CDR2 YNFKEQ. The DNA of the CDR3 is TGTGCCAGCAGACAGCTCCTTCGGTCAGATACGCAGTATTTT. This sequence encodes CASRQLLRSDTQYF.

The chain couples TRBV13 to TRBJ1-3; tentative D call: TRBD1 (6 bases). V was pared by 1 base and J by 4 bases, with 17 bases between. This CDR3 has 17 amino acids. Germline CDR1 and CDR2: PRHDT and FYEKMQ (reference sequence). As DNA, the CDR3 is TGTGCCAGCAGCTTAGTCGGGAACAGGGTGTGGGGAAACACCATATATTTT. As protein: CASSLVGNRVWGNTIYF.

This chain joins TRBV19 and TRBJ1-5; the D gene is possibly TRBD1 (5 bases). There are 13 residues in the CDR3. The V end lost 5 bases, the J end lost 7 bases, and 12 bases lay between the germline ends. Germline V lookup: CDR1 LNHDA, CDR2 SQIVND (reference sequence). The CDR3 sequence is CASSLAGDQPQHF. DNA for the CDR3: TGTGCCAGTAGTCTAGCCGGGGACCAGCCCCAGCATTTT.

This clone was seen only a few times. CDR3 region: CAITSGATGGNAEAFF. In DNA form, the CDR3 reads TGTGCCATCACCAGTGGAGCGACAGGGGGCAACGCTGAAGCTTTCTTT. The chain links TRBV10-3 to TRBJ1-1; 10 nucleotides match TRBD1. V was clipped by 7 bases and J by 6 bases; unmatched bases: 14. Germline CDR1 ENHRY, CDR2 SYGVKD. There are 16 residues in the CDR3.

This clone was recorded a few times. The chain uses TRBV29-1 and TRBJ2-1, with a possible D match to TRBD2 (6 bases). This CDR3 has 16 amino acids. V shed 1 base and J shed 4 bases, with 17 bases lying between them. Per germline, CDR1 SQVTM and CDR2 ANQGSEA. The CDR3 protein is CSVEGSRGNLYNEQFF. DNA for the CDR3: TGCAGCGTTGAAGGGTCGCGCGGGAACTTATACAATGAGCAGTTCTTC.

This clone turned up a few times. V gene TRBV18 combines with J gene TRBJ2-5; 8 bases map to TRBD1. With the DNA end fitting TRBJ2-7 better, the J assignment may be wrong. The CDR3 sequence is 13 residues long. The germline gives CDR1 KGHSH, CDR2 LQKENI. CDR3 bases: TGTGCCAGCTCACCGGACAGGGCCCACGAGCAGTACTTC. It translates to CASSPDRAHEQYF.

V is TRBV2 and J is TRBJ2-1, with 16 bases matching TRBD2. This CDR3 region has 14 residues. The V gene's germline CDR1 is SNHLY and CDR2 FYNNEI. The ends lost 10 bases at V and 7 bases at J; junction bases unmatched: 4. The CDR3 nucleotides read TGTGCCACCGGGACTAGCGGGAGGGGTAATGAGCAGTTCTTC. Translated, it gives CATGTSGRGNEQFF.

This clone was picked up a small number of times. The rearrangement uses TRBV6-1 and TRBJ1-1; D perhaps matches TRBD1 (6 bases). This CDR3 spans 14 amino acids. Between the trimmed V and J ends, which lost 2 bases and 4 bases, there was a span of 11 bases. Germline V gives CDR1 MNHNS, CDR2 SASEGT. The CDR3 spells CASSETGRATEAFF. CDR3 in DNA: TGTGCCAGCAGTGAAACAGGGCGGGCCACTGAAGCTTTCTTT.

J is TRBJ1-2 and V is TRBV9; D remains ambiguous. The CDR3 has 15 residues. V was cut by 1 base and J by 1 base, with 11 bases left in between. The germline gives CDR1 SGDLS, CDR2 YYNGEE. CDR3 region: CASSVSAGINYGYTF. DNA for the CDR3: TGTGCCAGCAGCGTATCGGCGGGGATTAACTATGGCTACACCTTC.

The rearrangement links TRBV19 to TRBJ1-5, with D hard to call. V was trimmed by 6 bases and J by 2 bases, leaving 11 bases between them. Germline V CDR1 and CDR2: LNHDA, SQIVND (reference sequence). This CDR3 is 14 amino acids long. CDR3 amino acids: CASRLDGRNQPQHF. CDR3 sequence (DNA): TGTGCCAGTAGGTTGGACGGCCGCAATCAGCCCCAGCATTTT.